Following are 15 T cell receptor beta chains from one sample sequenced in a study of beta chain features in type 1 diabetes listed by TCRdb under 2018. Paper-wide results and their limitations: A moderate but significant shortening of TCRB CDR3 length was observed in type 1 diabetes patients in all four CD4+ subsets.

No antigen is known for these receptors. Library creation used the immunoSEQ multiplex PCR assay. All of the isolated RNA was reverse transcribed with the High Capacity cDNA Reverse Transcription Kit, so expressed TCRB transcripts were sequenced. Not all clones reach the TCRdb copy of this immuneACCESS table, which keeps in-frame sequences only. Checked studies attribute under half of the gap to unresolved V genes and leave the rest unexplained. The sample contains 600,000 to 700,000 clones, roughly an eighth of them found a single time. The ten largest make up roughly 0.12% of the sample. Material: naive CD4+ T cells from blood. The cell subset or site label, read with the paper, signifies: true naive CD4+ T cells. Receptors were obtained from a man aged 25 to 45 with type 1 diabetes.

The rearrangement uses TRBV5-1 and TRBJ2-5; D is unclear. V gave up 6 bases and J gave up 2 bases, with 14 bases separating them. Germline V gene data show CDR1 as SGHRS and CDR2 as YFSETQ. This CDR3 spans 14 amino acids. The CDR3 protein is CASTEQVDQETQYF. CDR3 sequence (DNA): TGCGCCAGCACCGAGCAGGTAGATCAAGAGACCCAGTACTTC.

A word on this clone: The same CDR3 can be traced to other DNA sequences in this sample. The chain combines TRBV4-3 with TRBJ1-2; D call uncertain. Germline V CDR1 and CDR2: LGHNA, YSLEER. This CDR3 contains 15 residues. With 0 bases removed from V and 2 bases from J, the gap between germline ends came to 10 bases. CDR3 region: CASSQEVAANYGYTF. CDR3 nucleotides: TGCGCCAGCAGCCAAGAGGTGGCAGCCAACTATGGCTACACCTTC.

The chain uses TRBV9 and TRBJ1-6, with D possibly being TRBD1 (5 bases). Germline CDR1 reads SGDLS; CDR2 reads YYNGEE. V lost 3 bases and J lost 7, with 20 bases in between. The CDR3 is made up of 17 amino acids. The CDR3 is CASSATPQQVVNSPLHF. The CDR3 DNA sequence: TGTGCCAGCAGCGCGACCCCTCAACAGGTAGTGAATTCACCCCTCCACTTT.

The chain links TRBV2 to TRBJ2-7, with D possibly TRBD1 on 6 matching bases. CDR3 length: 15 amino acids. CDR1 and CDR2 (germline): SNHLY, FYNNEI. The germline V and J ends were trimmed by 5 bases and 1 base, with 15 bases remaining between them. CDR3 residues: CASSSIGTPSYEQYF. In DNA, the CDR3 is TGTGCCAGCAGTTCGATCGGGACACCTTCCTACGAGCAGTACTTC.

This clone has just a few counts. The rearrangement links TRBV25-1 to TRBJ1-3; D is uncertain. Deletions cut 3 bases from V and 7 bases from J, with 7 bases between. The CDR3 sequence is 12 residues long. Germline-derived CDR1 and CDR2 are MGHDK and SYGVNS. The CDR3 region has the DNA TGTGCCAGCAGTGAGACCTGGAACACCATATATTTT. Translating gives CASSETWNTIYF.

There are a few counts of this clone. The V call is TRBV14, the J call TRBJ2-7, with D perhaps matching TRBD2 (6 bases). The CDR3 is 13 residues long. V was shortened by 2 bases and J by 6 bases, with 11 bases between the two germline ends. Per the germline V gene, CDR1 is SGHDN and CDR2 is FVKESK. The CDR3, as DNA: TGTGCCAGCAGCCAAAATCGGGGGATCGAGCAGTACTTC. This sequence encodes CASSQNRGIEQYF.

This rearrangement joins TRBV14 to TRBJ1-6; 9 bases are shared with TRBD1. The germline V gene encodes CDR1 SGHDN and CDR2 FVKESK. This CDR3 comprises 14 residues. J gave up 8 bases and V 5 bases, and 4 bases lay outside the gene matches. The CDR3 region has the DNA TGTGCCAGCAGCTCGGACAGGGGATATTCACCCCTCCACTTT. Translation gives CASSSDRGYSPLHF.

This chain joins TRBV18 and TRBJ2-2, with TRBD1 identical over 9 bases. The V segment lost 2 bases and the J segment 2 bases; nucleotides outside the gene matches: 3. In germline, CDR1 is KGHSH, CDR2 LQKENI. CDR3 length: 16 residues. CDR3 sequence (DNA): TGTGCCAGCTCACCAGGGGACAGGGACAACACCGGGGAGCTGTTTTTT. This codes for CASSPGDRDNTGELFF. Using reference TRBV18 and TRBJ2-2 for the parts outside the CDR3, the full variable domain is NAGVMQNPRHLVRRRGQEARLRCSPMKGHSHVYWYRQLPEEGLKFMVYLQKENIIDESGMPKERFSAEFPKEGPSILRIQQVVRGDSAAYFCASSPGDRDNTGELFFGEGSRLTVL.

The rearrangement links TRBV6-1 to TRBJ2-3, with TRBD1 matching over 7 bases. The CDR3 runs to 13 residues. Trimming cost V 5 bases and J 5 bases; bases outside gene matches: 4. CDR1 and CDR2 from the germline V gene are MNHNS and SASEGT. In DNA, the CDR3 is TGTGCCAGCAGTATGACAGGGTTAGATACGCAGTATTTT. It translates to CASSMTGLDTQYF.

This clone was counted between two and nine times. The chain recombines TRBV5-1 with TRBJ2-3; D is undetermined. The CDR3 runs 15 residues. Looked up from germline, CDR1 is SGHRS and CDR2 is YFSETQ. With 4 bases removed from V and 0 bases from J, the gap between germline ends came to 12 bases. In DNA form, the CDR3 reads TGCGCCAGCAGCCCCGTAGACGGAAGCACAGATACGCAGTATTTT. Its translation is CASSPVDGSTDTQYF.

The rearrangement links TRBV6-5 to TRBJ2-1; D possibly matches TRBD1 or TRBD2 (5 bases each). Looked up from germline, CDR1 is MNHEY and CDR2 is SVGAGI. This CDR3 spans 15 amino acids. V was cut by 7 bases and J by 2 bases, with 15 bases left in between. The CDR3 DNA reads TGTGCCAGCACACGGGGACCAAGGGCCTACAATGAGCAGTTCTTC. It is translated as CASTRGPRAYNEQFF.

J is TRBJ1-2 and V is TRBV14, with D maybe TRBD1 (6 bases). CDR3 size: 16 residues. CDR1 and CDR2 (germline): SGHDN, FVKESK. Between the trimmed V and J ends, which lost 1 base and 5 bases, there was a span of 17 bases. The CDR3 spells CASSQGNPGQGYGYTF. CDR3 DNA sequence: TGTGCCAGCAGCCAAGGTAACCCGGGACAAGGGTATGGCTACACCTTC.

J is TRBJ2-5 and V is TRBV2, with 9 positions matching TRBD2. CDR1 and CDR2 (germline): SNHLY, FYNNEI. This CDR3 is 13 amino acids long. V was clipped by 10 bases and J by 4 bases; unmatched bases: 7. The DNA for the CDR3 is TGTGCCACCATTTTTAGCGGGGGAGAGACCCAGTACTTC. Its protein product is CATIFSGGETQYF.

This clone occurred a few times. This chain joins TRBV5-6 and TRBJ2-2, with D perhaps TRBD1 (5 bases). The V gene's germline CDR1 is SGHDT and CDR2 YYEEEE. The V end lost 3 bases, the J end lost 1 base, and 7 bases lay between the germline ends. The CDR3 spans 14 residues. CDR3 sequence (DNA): TGTGCCAGCAGCTCAGACAGGAACACCGGGGAGCTGTTTTTT. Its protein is CASSSDRNTGELFF.

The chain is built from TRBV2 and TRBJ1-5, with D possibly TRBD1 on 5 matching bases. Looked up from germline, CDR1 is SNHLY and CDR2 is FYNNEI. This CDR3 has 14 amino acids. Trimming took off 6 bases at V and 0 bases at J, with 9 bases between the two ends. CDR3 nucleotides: TGTGCCAGCAGGCCAACAGGTAGCAATCAGCCCCAGCATTTT. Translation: CASRPTGSNQPQHF. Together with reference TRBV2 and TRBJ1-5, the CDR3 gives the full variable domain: EPEVTQTPSHQVTQMGQEVILRCVPISNHLYFYWYRQILGQKVEFLVSFYNNEISEKSEIFDDQFSVERPDGSNFTLKIRSTKLEDSAMYFCASRPTGSNQPQHFGDGTRLSIL.